These T cell receptor beta chains were read from a single sample in a study of T cell clonotyping in hematopoietic cell transplantation. Measured with immunoSEQ multiplex PCR; TCRdb has only the in-frame clones, and not every one. The repertoire consists of around 2,800 clones, with around 63% occurring once and the leading ten covering about 23%. Sequences were derived from peripheral blood mononuclear cells, sampled 30 days after allogeneic stem cell transplant. Receptors originate from a female patient between 25 and 45 years old who had an allogeneic stem cell transplant, so T cells may come from the graft donor. Some clones in this sample may be carry-over from other donors' samples. Each CDR3 is given with its conserved first and last residue. Each record gives: clone size, V gene, D gene, J gene, CDR3 protein, CDR3 DNA. D genes are given only for firm matches. Size tells how often a clone was seen (once, few, many) or the class of an expanded clone, and some rows leave it out.

>-|TRBV30|-|TRBJ2-7
CAWSVRWEQYF
TGTGCCTGGAGTGTACGGTGGGAGCAGTACTTC
>-|TRBV7-9|-|TRBJ1-4
CASSSHVGRSNEKLFF
TGTGCCAGCAGCTCGCACGTGGGTCGGTCTAATGAAAAACTGTTTTTT
>-|TRBV7-6|-|TRBJ2-1
CASSLGGAGRIWNEQFF
TGTGCCAGCAGCTTAGGGGGTGCGGGGCGCATTTGGAATGAGCAGTTCTTC
>few|TRBV29-1|-|TRBJ1-3
CSVEDGGTPTSGNTIYF
TGCAGCGTTGAAGATGGGGGGACACCCACCTCTGGAAACACCATATATTTT
>-|TRBV9|-|TRBJ2-2
CASSFVNTGELFF
TGTGCCAGCAGCTTTGTCAACACCGGGGAGCTGTTTTTT
>-|TRBV9|-|TRBJ1-1
CASSVTRTGEAFF
TGTGCCAGCAGCGTAACTAGGACTGGTGAAGCTTTCTTT
>few|TRBV5-6|-|TRBJ2-7
CASSLGGDFFEQYF
TGTGCCAGCAGCTTGGGGGGTGACTTTTTCGAGCAGTACTTC
>few|TRBV6-5|-|TRBJ2-5
CASSYGGGRQETQYF
TGTGCCAGCAGTTATGGGGGGGGCAGGCAAGAGACCCAGTACTTC
>medium-sized|TRBV6-5|-|TRBJ1-1
CASSYGAEAFF
TGTGCCAGCAGTTACGGAGCTGAAGCTTTCTTT
>-|TRBV4-3|-|TRBJ1-1
CASSQDRVGAYGTEAFF
TGCGCCAGCAGCCAAGATCGGGTGGGGGCATATGGCACTGAAGCTTTCTTT
>-|TRBV19|-|TRBJ1-1
CASSIGLGVSEAFF
TGTGCCAGTAGTATAGGGCTCGGGGTATCTGAAGCTTTCTTT
>large|TRBV29-1|-|TRBJ2-2
CSVEWSVGAGELFF
TGCAGCGTTGAATGGAGTGTGGGTGCCGGGGAGCTGTTTTTT
>-|TRBV29-1|-|TRBJ1-1
CSAFGRGTEAFF
TGCAGCGCCTTCGGTCGGGGAACTGAAGCTTTCTTT
>large|TRBV13|-|TRBJ2-7
CASSFAGMGNSYEQYF
TGTGCCAGCAGCTTCGCCGGGATGGGAAACTCCTACGAGCAGTACTTC
>-|TRBV20-1|-|TRBJ2-2
CSARVTGELFF
TGCAGTGCTAGAGTAACAGGGGAGCTGTTTTTT
>-|TRBV7-8|-|TRBJ2-5
CASSSSGLMAQYF
TGTGCCAGCAGCTCCTCAGGTCTTATGGCCCAGTACTTC
>-|TRBV29-1|TRBD2|TRBJ2-1
CSVVKGTSPNEQFF
TGCAGCGTTGTGAAAGGGACTAGCCCGAATGAGCAGTTCTTC
>-|TRBV19|TRBD1|TRBJ1-1
CASSIRGQGPNTEAFF
TGTGCCAGTAGTATAAGAGGACAGGGACCGAACACTGAAGCTTTCTTT
>-|TRBV19|-|TRBJ1-5
CASNPQGWNQPQHF
TGTGCCAGTAATCCACAGGGATGGAATCAGCCCCAGCATTTT
>-|TRBV27|TRBD1|TRBJ2-5
CASSFQGAETQYF
TGTGCCAGCAGTTTTCAGGGGGCAGAGACCCAGTACTTC
>large|TRBV11-2|-|TRBJ1-4
CASSLQDPNEKLFF
TGTGCCAGCAGCTTACAGGACCCCAATGAAAAACTGTTTTTT
>-|TRBV27|TRBD1|TRBJ1-2
CASSLSPGQGAGYTF
TGTGCCAGCAGTTTATCACCGGGACAGGGGGCCGGCTACACCTTC
>-|TRBV20-1|-|TRBJ1-2
CSARDPSGYTF
TGCAGTGCTAGAGATCCCAGTGGCTACACCTTC
>-|TRBV4-1|-|TRBJ2-5
CASSQGPGQETQYF
TGCGCCAGCAGCCAAGGCCCGGGACAAGAGACCCAGTACTTC
>-|TRBV9|-|TRBJ1-1
CASSVAVMSTEAFF
TGTGCCAGCAGCGTCGCGGTCATGAGCACTGAAGCTTTCTTT
>few|TRBV19|TRBD1|TRBJ1-5
CASSIKGQGGQPQHF
TGTGCCAGTAGTATAAAGGGACAGGGTGGTCAGCCCCAGCATTTT
>-|TRBV2|TRBD1|TRBJ2-7
CASSYDRESISYEQYF
TGTGCCAGCAGCTATGACAGGGAGTCCATCTCCTACGAGCAGTACTTC
>-|TRBV30|TRBD1|TRBJ1-6
CAWSAGTGESSPLHF
TGTGCCTGGAGCGCCGGGACAGGGGAAAGTTCACCCCTCCACTTT
>-|TRBV19|-|TRBJ1-1
CASISQGYPEAFF
TGTGCCAGTATCTCTCAGGGGTACCCTGAAGCTTTCTTT
>-|TRBV6-6|-|TRBJ1-1
CASSLAVNTEAFF
TGTGCCAGCAGTTTGGCAGTGAACACTGAAGCTTTCTTT
>-|TRBV7-7|-|TRBJ2-2
CASSLSQGGTGELFF
TGTGCTAGCAGCTTGAGTCAGGGTGGCACCGGGGAGCTGTTTTTT
>-|TRBV6-5|-|TRBJ1-1
CASRQGPGTEAFF
TGTGCCAGCAGACAGGGACCGGGGACTGAAGCTTTCTTT
>-|TRBV5-1|TRBD2|TRBJ2-5
CASSLEVAASGTQYF
TGCGCCAGCAGCTTGGAAGTGGCAGCTAGCGGGACCCAGTACTTC
>-|TRBV6-5|-|TRBJ1-4
CASSYGGAEKLFF
TGTGCCAGCAGTTACGGGGGGGCCGAAAAACTGTTTTTT
>-|TRBV6-6|TRBD1|TRBJ1-4
CASTERDRFYEKLFF
TGTGCCAGCACCGAAAGGGACAGGTTCTATGAAAAACTGTTTTTT
>-|TRBV29-1|-|TRBJ2-2
CSVDRQGNTGELFF
TGCAGCGTTGATAGGCAGGGAAACACCGGGGAGCTGTTTTTT
>-|TRBV9|-|TRBJ2-1
CASSVEGPRFNEQFF
TGTGCCAGCAGCGTAGAAGGACCGAGGTTTAATGAGCAGTTCTTC
>-|TRBV29-1|-|TRBJ1-3
CSAEGPDDSGNTIYF
TGCAGCGCCGAAGGACCGGACGATTCTGGAAACACCATATATTTT
>-|TRBV11-2|-|TRBJ1-4
CASSLFDSDSAKLFF
TGTGCCAGCAGCTTATTTGACAGCGACAGTGCAAAACTGTTTTTT
>-|TRBV6-1|-|TRBJ2-1
CASTSSTENEQFF
TGTGCCAGCACCTCTTCCACGGAGAATGAGCAGTTCTTC
>-|TRBV30|-|TRBJ1-2
CALYPSTGSYGYTF
TGTGCCTTATATCCCTCGACAGGCAGCTATGGCTACACCTTC
>-|TRBV27|-|TRBJ1-1
CASVFLTEAFF
TGTGCCAGCGTTTTTCTCACTGAAGCTTTCTTT
>-|TRBV2|-|TRBJ1-6
CASTSGAGSPLHF
TGTGCCAGCACCTCGGGGGCAGGCTCACCCCTCCACTTT
>-|TRBV7-9|TRBD1|TRBJ1-5
CASSLARGPRNPQHF
TGTGCCAGCAGCTTAGCAAGGGGGCCTCGGAATCCCCAGCATTTT